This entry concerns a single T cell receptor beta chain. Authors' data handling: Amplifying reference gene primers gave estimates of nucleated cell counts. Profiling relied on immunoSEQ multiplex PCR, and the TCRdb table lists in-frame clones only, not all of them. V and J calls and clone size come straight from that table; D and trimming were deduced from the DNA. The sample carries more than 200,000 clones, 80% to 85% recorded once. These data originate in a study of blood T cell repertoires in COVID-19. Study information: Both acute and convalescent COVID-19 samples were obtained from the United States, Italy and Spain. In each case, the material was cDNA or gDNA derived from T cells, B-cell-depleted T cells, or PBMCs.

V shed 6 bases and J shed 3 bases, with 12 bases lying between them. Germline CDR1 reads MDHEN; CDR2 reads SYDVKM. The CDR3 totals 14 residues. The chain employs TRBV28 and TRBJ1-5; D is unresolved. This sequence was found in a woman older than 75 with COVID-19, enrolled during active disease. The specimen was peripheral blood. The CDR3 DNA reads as TGTGCCAGCAGCTTCTCCGGGTCCAATCAGCCCCAGCATTTT. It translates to CASSFSGSNQPQHF.